This T cell receptor beta chain was retrieved from a study of T cell clones after liver transplantation. Study information: Pre-transplant mixed lymphocyte reactions yielded third-party-reactive TCRbeta sequences as comparators for graft-donor-reactive sequences. Three of eight recipients were HCV-positive; others had non-autoimmune, non-viral indications.

Germline V gene data show CDR1 as MDHEN and CDR2 as SYDVKM. This CDR3 contains 14 residues. V lost 4 bases and J lost 1, with 10 bases in between. Concerning this clone: Its antigen is undetermined. A much larger clone differs from this one at a single base, so this may be a read error.

TCRbeta sequences of proliferating CFSE-low MLR cells were labeled alloreactive. Pre-transplant recipient cells met graft donor PBMCs, splenocytes, lymph-node cells, or third-party PBMCs. The table came from immunoSEQ multiplex PCR; TCRdb's copy has only in-frame clones and leaves some out. The top ten clones hold 12% to 15% of a sample with under 6,000 clones, 25% to 30% of them seen once. The V and J genes are TRBV28 and TRBJ1-2; maybe TRBD1 (6 bases). Sequencing used CD4+ T cells from cultured PBMCs. The TCR originated in a human patient who received a liver transplant. T cells may partly derive from the graft donor. The DNA of the CDR3 is TGTGCCAGCAGTTCAGGGGCTGATAACTATGGCTACACCTTC. It specifies CASSSGADNYGYTF.